Included here is one TCR beta chain sequence, with context. This clonotype was counted at least ten times. Its antigen target is currently unknown. No base qualities exist here, and no much larger clone lies one base off it. This specimen belongs to a study of T cells in Graves' hyperthyroidism and ophthalmopathy (dated by TCRdb to between 2018 and 2021). Looking at the study overall: Peripheral blood samples were taken at initial diagnosis, before any treatment was given. Prospective prediction of ophthalmopathy was tested in an independent validation cohort of about 19 hyperthyroidism patients and some 17 patients who later progressed to ophthalmopathy. To identify TCR V-J signatures that set the groups apart, the researchers used a discovery cohort of 100 patients, made up of under 45 with Graves' ophthalmopathy and about 55 with stable Graves' hyperthyroidism. For training and testing, the 100 or so patients in the discovery cohort were randomly divided in a 7:3 ratio. After sampling, hyperthyroidism patients received methimazole starting at 30 mg daily, and ophthalmopathy patients received high-dose intravenous methylprednisolone. According to the paper, TCR Vbeta CDR3 sequencing was carried out on about 140 peripheral blood samples, which came from fewer than 50 ophthalmopathy, around 74 hyperthyroidism and approximately 17 progressor patients. In roughly six Graves' hyperthyroidism patients, the study also compared T-cell repertoires from thyroid tissue with T-cell repertoires from blood. What the work shows at the level of the full study, not this receptor alone: Sample size was not statistically predetermined, and blinding of investigators to group allocation was not performed. In validation, progression to ophthalmopathy was predicted by the model with 55% to 71% sensitivity and 72% to 85% specificity, a median of roughly 6.4 months before onset. In cross-validation, a model built on a 13 V-J signature told ophthalmopathy apart from stable hyperthyroidism with under 90% sensitivity and roughly 83% specificity, and in testing the same model reached 80%/75%. Most expanded thyroid clonotypes (frequency above 0.001) were also detected in blood, suggesting blood repertoires may reflect thyroid immune responses.

Stable Graves' hyperthyroidism was defined as no progression to ophthalmopathy during 18 months of follow-up. Hyperthyroidism patients were newly diagnosed, with disease duration under 2 months, and aged 18 to 65 years. Patients with uncontrolled infections, other autoimmune diseases, pregnancy or lactation were excluded. Clinical symptoms, serum thyroxine and TRAb, thyroid ultrasound, and orbital computed tomography formed the basis for the diagnoses. PBMCs were separated from 7.5 to 10 ml of fresh peripheral blood using Ficoll-Paque density gradient centrifugation. Trizol reagent was used to extract total RNA, and RNA quality was then checked on an Agilent 2100 Bioanalyzer. Between the V and J ends, shortened by 5 bases and 9 bases respectively, the junction contains 11 bases. Spanning cysteine to phenylalanine, the CDR3 consists of 13 amino acids. Of the read, only the CDR3 DNA is kept; its 39 bases are in frame from base 1. According to the germline V gene, CDR1 reads MDHEN and CDR2 reads SYDVKM.

The TCR beta CDR3 regions were amplified from RNA transcripts. The TCR CDR3 was subjected to a first round of RT-PCR using the HTBI primer set and the Qiagen OneStep RT-PCR kit. Libraries were constructed in a second round of multiplex PCR, after which size selection and purification were carried out. Sequencing of the libraries was done on an Illumina HiSeq2000 using paired-end 100 bp reads. The original pipeline was this. SOAPnuke was used to process the raw data, throwing out any read that contained adapters or uncalled bases, had a mean Phred below 15, or lacked an exact constant-primer or identifier match. High-quality paired reads were merged using COPE v1.2.5, and each unique nucleotide sequence was defined as a clonotype. MiTCR v1.1 was used to align clonotypes to the IMGT TRBV, TRBD and TRBJ reference segments. Analysis was restricted to V-J combinations with a frequency above 0.0001, which covered roughly 99% of repertoires. The TCS score was defined as F50 (clonal expansion) divided by E x V (chaos), with BLOSUM62-based TCRdist calculated between CDR3 peptides within each V-J. Welch's t-statistics and random forest reduced around 520 V-J features to roughly 13, which were used in a naive Bayes classifier (R e1071). The public reads were quality trimmed at Q25 with fastp and then assembled into clones with MiXCR by TCRdb, keeping productive beta chains. A single entry per CDR3 protein holds the most common genes and DNA from its merged rows. TCRdb, not the authors, supplied the V and J calls. Across this sample there are approximately 710,000 distinct CDR3 sequences, with roughly a sixth seen only once. 15% to 19% of the sample rests with the top ten.

The clonotype was recovered from a man in his fifties or sixties with Graves' hyperthyroidism. Sample: blood. This sequence uses TRBV28 and TRBJ1-6, with the D gene too uncertain to name. The DNA is TGTGCCAGCAGTCGAAGAGTAGGTTCACCCCTCCACTTT. Its product reads: CASSRRVGSPLHF.